The clone carrying this TCR beta chain was counted a few times. A much larger clone differs by one base, so this may be a read error. Synthesis of cDNA used 5'RACE (with 10-nucleotide random UMIs). Sequencing runs each yielded over 170 million TCR-beta sequences from 15-18 subjects. TCRdb redid the calling of the 5' RACE reads with MiXCR, one entry per CDR3 protein. In the table there are about 120,000 distinct CDR3 sequences, approximately 3.2% of which are singletons. The record originates from a study of neurological immune-mediated disorders. Trimming pared 10 bases from V and 8 bases from J, leaving 17 bases between. The CDR3 consists of 13 residues. Germline CDR1 reads LNHNV; CDR2 reads YYDKDF (reference sequence).

Sequences were obtained from PBMCs. The chain has TRBV15 and TRBJ1-4, with TRBD1 as a possible D gene (6 bases). The source of this sequence is a woman aged 25 to 45 with multiple sclerosis. The CDR3 DNA follows: TGTGCCAACAGTCAGGGGTCGGGAGAAAAACTGTTTTTT. Its translation is CANSQGSGEKLFF.